This TCR beta chain was observed in a study of blood T cell repertoires in COVID-19. Turning to the study itself: COVID-19 samples from acute and convalescent phases originated in the United States, Italy and Spain. PBMCs, B-cell-depleted T cells, or T cells provided the cDNA or gDNA that made up the material.

Generated by immunoSEQ multiplex PCR, the TCRdb table keeps only in-frame clones and is missing some. The sample records 100,000 to 150,000 clones, 88% being singletons. This CDR3 spans 17 amino acids. Germline V CDR1 and CDR2: LNHDA, SQIVND (reference sequence). V gave up 6 bases and J gave up 6 bases; unmatched junction bases: 16. The sequencing input was peripheral blood. This chain uses TRBV19 with TRBJ2-5; the match to TRBD2 covers 10 bases. This receptor was obtained from a human donor in a cohort sampled during active COVID-19. CDR3 region: CASSISHSGRAGKTQYF. In nucleotides, the CDR3 is TGTGCCAGTAGCATTTCCCACAGCGGGAGGGCCGGAAAGACCCAGTACTTC.